Presented here are 20 T cell receptor beta chains from one specimen sequenced in a study of breast tumors, draining lymph nodes, adjacent tissues. MiXCR was run by TCRdb on the multiplex PCR reads, yielding one entry per CDR3 protein. The table shows about 200,000 distinct CDR3 sequences, with approximately 33% occurring only once. The lymph nodes were axillary draining lymph nodes from breast cancer patients. Sequencing was performed on axillary lymph node tissue. The receptor source for this set is a female donor with breast cancer. Some clones in this sample may be carry-over from other donors' samples.

The CDR3 DNA sequence: TGTGCCAGCAGCTTGGAATTTTTGGGACAGGGGGCGCTTGGACCTGGGGCCAACGTCCTGACTTTC. It codes for CASSLEFLGQGALGPGANVLTF. The chain couples TRBV5-5 to TRBJ2-6; the match to TRBD1 covers 12 bases. CDR3 size: 22 residues. J was trimmed by 2 bases and V by 0 bases; bases with no gene match: 15. The V gene's germline CDR1 is SGHKS and CDR2 YYEKEE (reference sequence).

With respect to this clonotype: A read error may be the cause here, since a much bigger clone is one base away. V gene TRBV6-1 combines with J gene TRBJ1-2; possibly TRBD1 for D (6 bases). This CDR3 is built from 17 residues. Germline loops: CDR1 MNHNS, CDR2 SASEGT. CDR3 coding DNA: TGTGCCAGCAGTCAAGCCTGGGGCAGGGGTGGACACTATGGCTACACCTTC. This encodes CASSQAWGRGGHYGYTF.

Comments on this clonotype: The conserved phenylalanine or tryptophan is not found at the CDR3 terminus, so this likely reflects a read error. This chain joins TRBV7-9 and TRBJ2-7, with TRBD2 as a possible D gene (6 bases). This CDR3 is built from 14 residues. Deletions cut 1 base from V and 5 bases from J, with 12 bases between. Germline CDR1 reads SEHNR; CDR2 reads FQNEAQ (reference sequence). CDR3 coding DNA: TGTGCCAGCAGCTTAGGCGGGACCGGACACGAGCAGTACCAC. Translated: CASSLGGTGHEQYH.

There are a few counts of this clonotype. A much more abundant neighbour one base away suggests this may be a read error. This rearrangement joins TRBV9 to TRBJ2-7; TRBD1 matches at 9 bases. The germline CDR1 and CDR2 sequences are SGDLS and YYNGEE. The CDR3 is 14 amino acids. CDR3 DNA sequence: TGTGCCAGCAGCGTAGGGGACAGGGTCCACGAGCAGTCCTTC. This gives the protein CASSVGDRVHEQSF.

Concerning this clonotype itself: The missing conserved phenylalanine or tryptophan at the end of this CDR3 makes a read error likely. This chain uses TRBV28 with TRBJ2-7, with 8 bases that match TRBD2. This CDR3 contains 15 residues. Germline loops: CDR1 MDHEN, CDR2 SYDVKM. Trimming at V came to 5 bases and at J to 4 bases, leaving 10 bases not matched to a gene. DNA of the CDR3: TGTGCCAGCAGTCCAAGTCTCGCGGGGGGATACGAGCAGTACCTC. Translated: CASSPSLAGGYEQYL.

Concerning this clonotype: This CDR3 fails to terminate in the conserved phenylalanine or tryptophan, so it likely reflects a read error. The DNA is left out, because the CDR3 cannot be placed on it with certainty; the CDR3 is given as TCRdb lists it. The chain is built from TRBV6-7 and TRBJ2-1; TRBD2, the table's D call, lacks a check against the DNA. TRBV6-7 is assigned to the ORF class and has an uncertain function. The CDR3 is 11 residues long, ends included. This CDR3 is CASSLPGLVVG.

As concerns this clonotype: This may come from a read error, since a much larger clone is one base off. The chain employs TRBV6-1 and TRBJ2-7, with TRBD1 matching 7 bases. The V gene's germline CDR1 is MNHNS and CDR2 SASEGT. The CDR3 extends over 15 amino acids. The CDR3 reads CAGSSYRGHSYEQYF. The CDR3 region has the DNA TGTGCCGGCAGTTCCTACAGGGGTCATTCCTACGAGCAGTACTTC.

A few counts support this clonotype. The rearrangement joins TRBV27 to TRBJ2-5; D ambiguous. The CDR3 runs to 13 residues. The ends were cut back, 5 bases at V and 1 base at J, with 8 bases in the middle. Germline-derived CDR1 and CDR2 are MNHEY and SMNVEV (reference sequence). CDR3 amino acids: CASSGQLQETQYF. The CDR3 DNA reads TGTGCCAGCAGTGGGCAGCTCCAAGAGACCCAGTACTTC.

In this sample, this clonotype turned up many times. The chain links TRBV2 to TRBJ1-5; D ambiguous. Trimming took 6 bases from V and 0 from J, leaving 12 bases between them. Germline CDR1 is SNHLY and CDR2 is FYNNEI. The CDR3 runs 15 residues. The CDR3: CASRPGPHSNQPQHF. In DNA form, the CDR3 reads TGTGCCAGCAGGCCCGGGCCCCATAGCAATCAGCCCCAGCATTTT. The entire variable domain, with the rest obtained from reference TRBV2 and TRBJ1-5, is as follows: EPEVTQTPSHQVTQMGQEVILRCVPISNHLYFYWYRQILGQKVEFLVSFYNNEISEKSEIFDDQFSVERPDGSNFTLKIRSTKLEDSAMYFCASRPGPHSNQPQHFGDGTRLSIL.

About this clonotype: This clone may be a read error of a much larger clone one base away. The gene calls are TRBV10-3 and TRBJ1-2, with 9 nucleotides matching TRBD1. The germline gives CDR1 ENHRY, CDR2 SYGVKD. J lost 8 bases, V lost 6 bases, and 4 bases had no gene match. This CDR3 has 12 amino acids. The DNA of the CDR3 is TGTGCCATCAGGACAGGGGGTTACGGCTACACCTTC. Protein product: CAIRTGGYGYTF.

This clonotype was observed at least ten times. This rearrangement joins TRBV7-9 to TRBJ2-1, with D possibly being TRBD1 or TRBD2 (5 bases each). The V gene lost 8 bases and the J gene lost 8 bases, with 13 bases spanning the gap. The germline CDR1 and CDR2 sequences are SEHNR and FQNEAQ (reference sequence). The CDR3 loop spans 12 amino acids. In nucleotides, the CDR3 is TGTGCCAGCGAGGGGCGTGCGGATGAGCAGTTCTTC. Encoded protein: CASEGRADEQFF.

This clonotype was found a few times. A read error may be the cause here, since a much bigger clone is one base away. The chain uses TRBV12-3 or TRBV12-4 and TRBJ2-5; D not resolved. V lost 3 bases to trimming and J lost 5 bases, with 7 bases between them. The CDR3 length is 12 residues. CDR3 sequence (DNA): TGTGCCAGCAGTTTCGCTTTCGAGACCCAGTACTTC. Protein sequence: CASSFAFETQYF.

As for this clonotype: This may arise from a read error, as a much more abundant clone is one base away. Lacking the conserved final phenylalanine or tryptophan, this CDR3 likely reflects a read error. In DNA, the CDR3 is TGTGCCAGCAGCTTCTTCGACAGGAACTATGGCTACACCCTC. Translated, it gives CASSFFDRNYGYTL. The genes are TRBV7-9 and TRBJ1-2; TRBD1 is a possible D gene (6 bases). Germline CDR1 reads SEHNR; CDR2 reads FQNEAQ (reference sequence). The CDR3 sequence is 14 residues long. V was trimmed by 3 bases and J by 2 bases, leaving 10 bases between them.

For this clonotype: A clone one base away is much larger, so this may be a read error. The chain joins TRBV2 to TRBJ2-5; the D gene is possibly TRBD2 (6 bases). Germline values: CDR1 SNHLY, CDR2 FYNNEI. The CDR3 consists of 13 residues. The CDR3 spells CAGSEASEETQCF. CDR3 in DNA: TGTGCCGGCAGTGAGGCTAGCGAGGAGACCCAGTGCTTC.

Many counts were recorded for this clonotype. The V gene is TRBV20-1, the J gene TRBJ1-2; D gene ambiguous. CDR1 is DFQATT, CDR2 SNEGSKA, per germline (reference sequence). V lost 3 bases to trimming and J lost 2 bases, with 19 bases between them. The CDR3 sequence is 16 residues long. The CDR3 DNA reads TGCAGTGCTAGCCCCCACGCAAAGGGCGGGAACTATGGCTACACCTTC. Translated: CSASPHAKGGNYGYTF.

The V call is TRBV6-2 or TRBV6-3, the J call TRBJ1-1; D might be TRBD1 (5 bases). The CDR3 length is 14 residues. Germline assignment: CDR1 MNHEY and CDR2 SVGEGT. V lost 8 bases and J lost 4, with 17 bases in between. The CDR3 loop is CASGKGLEGTEAFF. DNA of the CDR3: TGTGCCAGCGGGAAGGGGTTGGAGGGCACTGAAGCTTTCTTT.

A word on this clonotype: With a much larger clone just one base away, this may be a read error. The rearrangement joins TRBV11-3 to TRBJ2-1; D is perhaps TRBD2 (6 bases). The CDR3 is 15 amino acids. Germline-derived CDR1 and CDR2 are SGHNT and YENEEA. For the CDR3, the DNA is TGTGCCAGCAGCCAAGACGCCGGGACTGATAATGGGCAGTTCTTC. Translating gives CASSQDAGTDNGQFF. Using reference TRBV11-3 and TRBJ2-1 for the parts outside the CDR3, the full variable domain is EAGVVQSPRYKIIEKKQPVAFWCNPISGHNTLYWYLQNLGQGPELLIRYENEEAVDDSQLPKDRFSAERLKGVDSTLKIQPAELGDSAVYLCASSQDAGTDNGQFFGPGTRLTVL.

A remark on this clonotype: A much larger clone lies one base from this, so it may be a read error. The genes are TRBV20-1 and TRBJ1-4, with 8 bases identical to TRBD1. The CDR3 runs 18 residues. With 2 bases clipped from V and 3 bases from J, the junction kept 14 bases outside the gene matches. The germline V gene has CDR1 DFQATT and CDR2 SNEGSKA (reference sequence). DNA for the CDR3: TGCAGTGCTAGACCCCTGGGGGGACAGGCTCGGGCTAATGAAAAACTGTTTTTT. Protein: CSARPLGGQARANEKLFF.

This clonotype was recorded at least ten times. The V gene is TRBV18, the J gene TRBJ2-5; 8 nucleotides align to TRBD2. CDR1 is KGHSH, CDR2 LQKENI, per germline. V was clipped by 1 base and J by 6 bases; unmatched bases: 7. CDR3 size: 15 residues. The CDR3 bases are TGTGCCAGCTCACCACTCAGCGGGGGTATACAGACCCAGTACTTC. Its translation: CASSPLSGGIQTQYF.

Concerning this clonotype: Being one base from a much bigger clone, this may be a read error. This rearrangement joins TRBV6-1 to TRBJ2-3, with a possible D match to TRBD1 (5 bases). The germline gives CDR1 MNHNS, CDR2 SASEGT. Between the trimmed V and J ends, which lost 5 bases and 8 bases, there was a span of 14 bases. CDR3 length: 13 residues. CDR3 protein: CASSRQGSGTQYF. DNA for the CDR3: TGTGCCAGCAGTCGGCAGGGTTCGGGTACGCAGTATTTT.